This T cell receptor (beta chain) was sequenced for a study of T-cell reconstitution after alpha-beta-depleted transplantation in children. This CDR3 contains 13 residues. V was cut by 4 bases and J by 6 bases, with 9 bases left in between. This clonotype was counted many times. Its antigen is still unknown. Library preparation (for TCRbeta) was performed with unique molecular identifiers. TCRdb passed the PCR reads through MiXCR, listing each CDR3 protein once. This sample has 670,000 or so distinct CDR3 sequences; about 12% occur once, and the top ten carry 0.79%. Study results and limitations: The study traced high day-60 TCRbeta diversity in some patients to surviving recipient T cells and thymic progenitors. T-cell numbers and diversity one year post-transplant derived largely from freshly generated T cells. Several hundred expanded graft clones reportedly were the source of alpha-beta T cells about two months after transplant.

The chain couples TRBV12-3 or TRBV12-4 to TRBJ2-2; no reliable D call. This TCR came from a girl aged 2 to 9 with congenital amegakaryocytic thrombocytopenia, due to receive a stem cell transplant. This specimen was PBMCs, taken before TCRalphabeta/CD19-depleted stem cell transplant. CDR3 in amino acids: CASSWGKAGELFF. CDR3 nucleotides: TGTGCCAGCAGTTGGGGTAAAGCCGGGGAGCTGTTTTTT.